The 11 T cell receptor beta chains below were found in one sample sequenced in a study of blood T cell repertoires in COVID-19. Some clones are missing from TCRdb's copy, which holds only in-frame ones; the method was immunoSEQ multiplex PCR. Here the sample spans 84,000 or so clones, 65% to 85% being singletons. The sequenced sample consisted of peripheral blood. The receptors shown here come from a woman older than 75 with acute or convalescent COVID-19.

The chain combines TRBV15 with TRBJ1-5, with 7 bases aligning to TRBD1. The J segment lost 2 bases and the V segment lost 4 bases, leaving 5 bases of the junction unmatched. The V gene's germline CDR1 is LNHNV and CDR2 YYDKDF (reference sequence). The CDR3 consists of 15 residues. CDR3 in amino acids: CATSNDRAGNQPQHF. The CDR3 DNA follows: TGTGCCACCAGCAACGACAGGGCGGGCAATCAGCCCCAGCATTTT.

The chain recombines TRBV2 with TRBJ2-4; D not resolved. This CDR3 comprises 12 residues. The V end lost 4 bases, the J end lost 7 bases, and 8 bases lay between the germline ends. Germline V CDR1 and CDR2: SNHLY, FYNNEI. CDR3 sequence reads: CASSGRVNIQYF. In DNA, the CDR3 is TGTGCCAGCAGTGGCCGGGTGAACATTCAGTACTTC.

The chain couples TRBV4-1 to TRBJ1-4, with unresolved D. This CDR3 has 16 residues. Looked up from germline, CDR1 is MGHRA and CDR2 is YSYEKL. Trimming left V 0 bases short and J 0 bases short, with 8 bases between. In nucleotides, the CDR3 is TGCGCCAGCAGCCAAGAGGCCGAACCAACTAATGAAAAACTGTTTTTT. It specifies CASSQEAEPTNEKLFF.

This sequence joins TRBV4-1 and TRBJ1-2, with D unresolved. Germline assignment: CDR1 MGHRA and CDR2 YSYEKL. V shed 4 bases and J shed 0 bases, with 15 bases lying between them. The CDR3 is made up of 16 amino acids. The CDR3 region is CASSPTAAGANYGYTF. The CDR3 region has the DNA TGCGCCAGCAGCCCGACGGCTGCAGGTGCTAACTATGGCTACACCTTC.

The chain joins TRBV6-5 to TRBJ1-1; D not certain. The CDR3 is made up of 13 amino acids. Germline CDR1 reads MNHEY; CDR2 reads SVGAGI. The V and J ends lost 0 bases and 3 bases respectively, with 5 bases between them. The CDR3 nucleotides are TGTGCCAGCAGTTACTCGAGGTACACTGAAGCTTTCTTT. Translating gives CASSYSRYTEAFF.

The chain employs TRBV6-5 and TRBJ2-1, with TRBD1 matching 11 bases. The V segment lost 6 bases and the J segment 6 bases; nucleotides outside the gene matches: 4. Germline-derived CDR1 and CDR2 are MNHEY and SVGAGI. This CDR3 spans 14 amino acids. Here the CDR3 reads CASRTGTGGNEQFF. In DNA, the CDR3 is TGTGCCAGCAGGACCGGGACAGGGGGCAATGAGCAGTTCTTC.

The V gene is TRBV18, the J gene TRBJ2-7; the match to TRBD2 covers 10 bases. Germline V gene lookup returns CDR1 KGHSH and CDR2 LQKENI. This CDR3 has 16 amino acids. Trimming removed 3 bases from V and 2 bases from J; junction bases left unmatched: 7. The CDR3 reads CASSPSLSGGAYEQYF. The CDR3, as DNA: TGTGCCAGCTCACCTTCCCTAAGCGGGGGGGCCTACGAGCAGTACTTC.

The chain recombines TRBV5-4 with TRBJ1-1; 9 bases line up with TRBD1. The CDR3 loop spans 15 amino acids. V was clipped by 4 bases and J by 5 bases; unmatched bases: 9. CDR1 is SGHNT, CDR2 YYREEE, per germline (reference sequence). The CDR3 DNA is TGTGCCAGCAGCCCCGCCGACAGGGGGAGGACTGAAGCTTTCTTT. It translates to CASSPADRGRTEAFF.

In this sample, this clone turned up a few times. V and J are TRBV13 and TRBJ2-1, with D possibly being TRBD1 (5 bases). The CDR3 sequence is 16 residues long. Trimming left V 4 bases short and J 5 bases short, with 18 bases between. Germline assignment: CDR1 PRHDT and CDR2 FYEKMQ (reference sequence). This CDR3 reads CASSSITGALHNEQFF. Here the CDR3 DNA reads TGTGCCAGCAGCTCAATAACTGGGGCTTTGCACAATGAGCAGTTCTTC.

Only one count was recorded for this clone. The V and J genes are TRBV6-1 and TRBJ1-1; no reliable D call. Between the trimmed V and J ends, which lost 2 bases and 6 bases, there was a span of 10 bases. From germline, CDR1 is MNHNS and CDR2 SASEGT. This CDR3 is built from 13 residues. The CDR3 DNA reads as TGTGCCAGCAGTGAATTGATGCAGGCTGAAGCTTTCTTT. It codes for CASSELMQAEAFF.

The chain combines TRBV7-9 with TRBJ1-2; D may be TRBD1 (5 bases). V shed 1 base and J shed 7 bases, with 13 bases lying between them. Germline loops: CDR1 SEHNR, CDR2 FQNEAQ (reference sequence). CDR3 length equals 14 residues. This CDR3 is CASSLEPQGGGYTF. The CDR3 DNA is TGTGCCAGCAGCTTAGAACCCCAGGGAGGTGGCTACACCTTC.